This TCR beta chain is from a study of blood T cell repertoires in COVID-19. The V gene end was trimmed by 3 bases and the J gene end by 5 bases; junction bases not matched to a gene: 5. The V gene's germline CDR1 is SGHRS and CDR2 YFSETQ. The CDR3 runs to 15 residues. Using immunoSEQ multiplex PCR, the repertoire was profiled, and TCRdb retains in-frame clones only, with some absent. This table holds around 140,000 clones, about 86% found once. Source material: peripheral blood. This TCR came from a woman aged 55-75 years with active or convalescent COVID-19. This rearrangement joins TRBV5-1 to TRBJ2-3, with 11 positions matching TRBD1. The DNA for the CDR3 is TGCGCCAGCAGCTGGACAGGGGGCATGGGAGATACGCAGTATTTT. Its protein product is CASSWTGGMGDTQYF.